What follows is one T cell receptor beta chain and its context. As yet, its antigen is unknown. The V gene end was trimmed by 4 bases and the J gene end by 2 bases; junction bases not matched to a gene: 11. The CDR3 has 17 residues. With 60 Vbeta and 13 Jbeta primers, the PCR was carried out. Method: immunoSEQ multiplex PCR; TCRdb's copy keeps in-frame clones and lacks some. The sample carries 140,000 or so clones, 70% to 90% recorded once. These data belong to a study of cytomegalovirus exposure and HLA in healthy donors. Points from the study as a whole: Exclusion as indistinguishable affected some V segments, including TRBV6-2 and TRBV6-3.

The rearrangement uses TRBV23-1 and TRBJ1-1, with TRBD1 matching 9 bases. TRBV23-1 has ORF status, its function being uncertain. The sequencing input was PBMCs. This TCR was sampled from a woman aged 40 to 49 in good health and CMV-seronegative. CDR3 in amino acids: CASSLRDRVIKNTEAFF. CDR3 DNA: TGCGCCAGCAGTCTCCGGGACAGGGTCATTAAAAACACTGAAGCTTTCTTT.